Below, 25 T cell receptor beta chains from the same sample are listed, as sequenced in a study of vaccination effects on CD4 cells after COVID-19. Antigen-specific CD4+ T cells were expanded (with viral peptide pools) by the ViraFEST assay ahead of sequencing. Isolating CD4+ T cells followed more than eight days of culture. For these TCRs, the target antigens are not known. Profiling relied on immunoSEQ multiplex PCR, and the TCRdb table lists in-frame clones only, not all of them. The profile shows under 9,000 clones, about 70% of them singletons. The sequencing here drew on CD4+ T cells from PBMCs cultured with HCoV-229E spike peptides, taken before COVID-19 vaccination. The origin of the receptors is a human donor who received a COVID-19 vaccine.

The CDR3 DNA reads as TGCGCCAGCAGCACAAGGGCTAGCGGGGGCCCCTACAATGAGCAGTTCTTC. Residues: CASSTRASGGPYNEQFF. The V call is TRBV10-1, the J call TRBJ2-1; 10 nucleotides match TRBD2. V lost 6 bases, J lost 2 bases, and 10 bases stayed unmatched. CDR1 WNHNN and CDR2 SYGVQD come from the germline V gene (reference sequence). The CDR3 extends over 17 amino acids.

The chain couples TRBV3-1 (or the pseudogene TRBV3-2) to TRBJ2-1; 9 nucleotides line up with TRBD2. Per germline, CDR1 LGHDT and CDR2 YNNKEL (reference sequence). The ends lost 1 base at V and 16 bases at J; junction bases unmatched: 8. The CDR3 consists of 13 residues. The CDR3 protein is CASSQVRGTSIFF. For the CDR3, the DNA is TGTGCCAGCAGCCAAGTGCGCGGGACTAGCATTTTCTTC.

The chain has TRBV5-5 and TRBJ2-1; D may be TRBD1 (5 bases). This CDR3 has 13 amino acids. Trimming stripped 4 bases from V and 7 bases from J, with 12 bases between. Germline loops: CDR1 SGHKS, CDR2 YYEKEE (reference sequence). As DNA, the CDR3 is TGTGCCAGCAGCCCACTAAGACAGAATGAGCAGTTCTTC. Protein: CASSPLRQNEQFF.

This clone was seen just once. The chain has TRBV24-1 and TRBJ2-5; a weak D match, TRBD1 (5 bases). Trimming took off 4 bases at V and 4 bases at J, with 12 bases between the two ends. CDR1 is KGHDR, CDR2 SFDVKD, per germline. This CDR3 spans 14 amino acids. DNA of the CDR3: TGTGCCACCAGTGACCGGGCCAGGGCAGAGACCCAGTACTTC. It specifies CATSDRARAETQYF.

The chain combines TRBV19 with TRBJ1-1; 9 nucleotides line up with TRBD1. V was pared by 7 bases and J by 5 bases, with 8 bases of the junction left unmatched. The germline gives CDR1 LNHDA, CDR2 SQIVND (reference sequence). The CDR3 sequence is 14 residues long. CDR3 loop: CASTGTGWGTEAFF. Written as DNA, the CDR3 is TGTGCCAGTACCGGGACAGGGTGGGGAACTGAAGCTTTCTTT.

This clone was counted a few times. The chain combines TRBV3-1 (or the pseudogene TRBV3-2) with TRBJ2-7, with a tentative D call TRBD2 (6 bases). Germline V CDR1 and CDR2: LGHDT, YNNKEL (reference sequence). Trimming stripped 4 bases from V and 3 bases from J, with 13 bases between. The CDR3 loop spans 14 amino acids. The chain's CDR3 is CASSREGGVYEQYF. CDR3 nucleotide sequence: TGTGCCAGCAGCCGAGAGGGCGGGGTCTACGAGCAGTACTTC.

The DNA for the CDR3 is TGTGCCAGCAGCCCAAGACCCACCGGGGAGCTGTTTTTT. This gives the protein CASSPRPTGELFF. The chain uses TRBV9 and TRBJ2-2, with no clear D. The CDR3 loop spans 13 amino acids. Germline CDR1 SGDLS, CDR2 YYNGEE. V shed 4 bases and J shed 4 bases, with 8 bases lying between them.

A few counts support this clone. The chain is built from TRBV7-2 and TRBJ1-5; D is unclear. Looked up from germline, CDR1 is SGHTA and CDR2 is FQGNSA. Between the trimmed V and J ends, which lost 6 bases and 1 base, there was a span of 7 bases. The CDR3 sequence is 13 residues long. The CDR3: CASSRSSNQPQHF. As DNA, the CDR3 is TGTGCCAGCAGTCGGTCCAGCAATCAGCCCCAGCATTTT.

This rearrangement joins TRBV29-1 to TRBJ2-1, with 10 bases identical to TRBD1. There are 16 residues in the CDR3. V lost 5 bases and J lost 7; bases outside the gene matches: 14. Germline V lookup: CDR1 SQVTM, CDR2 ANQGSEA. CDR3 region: CSVPKTGTGVWNEQFF. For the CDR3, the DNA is TGCAGCGTTCCAAAAACCGGGACAGGGGTTTGGAATGAGCAGTTCTTC.

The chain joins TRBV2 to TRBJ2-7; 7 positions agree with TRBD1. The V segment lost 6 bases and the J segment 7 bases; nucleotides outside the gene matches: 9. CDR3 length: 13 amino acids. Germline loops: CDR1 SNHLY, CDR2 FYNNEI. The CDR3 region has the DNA TGTGCCAGCAGCGAACTACACAGGGGAGAGCAGTACTTC. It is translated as CASSELHRGEQYF. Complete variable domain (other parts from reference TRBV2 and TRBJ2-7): EPEVTQTPSHQVTQMGQEVILRCVPISNHLYFYWYRQILGQKVEFLVSFYNNEISEKSEIFDDQFSVERPDGSNFTLKIRSTKLEDSAMYFCASSELHRGEQYFGPGTRLTVT.

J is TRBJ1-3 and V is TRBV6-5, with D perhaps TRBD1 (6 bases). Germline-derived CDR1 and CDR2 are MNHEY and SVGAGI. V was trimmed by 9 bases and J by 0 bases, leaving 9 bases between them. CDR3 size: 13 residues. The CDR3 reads CASGQLSGNTIYF. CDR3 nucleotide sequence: TGTGCCAGTGGACAGCTCTCTGGAAACACCATATATTTT.

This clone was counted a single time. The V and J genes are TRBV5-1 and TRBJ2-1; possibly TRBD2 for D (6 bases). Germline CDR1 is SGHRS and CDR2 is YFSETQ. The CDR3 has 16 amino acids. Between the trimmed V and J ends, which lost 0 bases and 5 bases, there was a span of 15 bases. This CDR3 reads CASSLGLRLGHNEQFF. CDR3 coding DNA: TGCGCCAGCAGCTTGGGCCTTAGACTAGGCCACAATGAGCAGTTCTTC.

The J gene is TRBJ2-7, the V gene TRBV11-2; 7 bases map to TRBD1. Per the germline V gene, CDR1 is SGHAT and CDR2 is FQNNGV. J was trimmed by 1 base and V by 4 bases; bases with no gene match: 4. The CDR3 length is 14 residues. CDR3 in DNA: TGTGCCAGCAGCTCAGCGACAGGGTCCTACGAGCAGTACTTC. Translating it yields CASSSATGSYEQYF.

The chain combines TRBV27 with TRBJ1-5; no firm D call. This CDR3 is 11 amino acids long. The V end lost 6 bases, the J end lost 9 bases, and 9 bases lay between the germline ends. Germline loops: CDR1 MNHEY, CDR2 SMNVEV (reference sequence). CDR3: CASRGIGPQHF. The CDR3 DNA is TGTGCCAGCAGGGGGATAGGGCCCCAGCATTTT.

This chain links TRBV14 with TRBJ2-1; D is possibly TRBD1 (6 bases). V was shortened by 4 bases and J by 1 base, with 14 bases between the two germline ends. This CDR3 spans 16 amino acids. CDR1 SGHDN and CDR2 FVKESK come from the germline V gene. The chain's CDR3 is CASSPLGAGSYNEQFF. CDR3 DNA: TGTGCCAGCAGCCCGCTGGGGGCCGGGTCCTACAATGAGCAGTTCTTC.

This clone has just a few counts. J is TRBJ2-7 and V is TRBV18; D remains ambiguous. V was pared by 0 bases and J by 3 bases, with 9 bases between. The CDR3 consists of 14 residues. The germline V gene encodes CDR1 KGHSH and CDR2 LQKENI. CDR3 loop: CASSPPLRHYEQYF. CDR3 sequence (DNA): TGTGCCAGCTCACCACCGCTCAGGCACTACGAGCAGTACTTC. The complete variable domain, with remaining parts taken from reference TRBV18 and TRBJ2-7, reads NAGVMQNPRHLVRRRGQEARLRCSPMKGHSHVYWYRQLPEEGLKFMVYLQKENIIDESGMPKERFSAEFPKEGPSILRIQQVVRGDSAAYFCASSPPLRHYEQYFGPGTRLTVT.

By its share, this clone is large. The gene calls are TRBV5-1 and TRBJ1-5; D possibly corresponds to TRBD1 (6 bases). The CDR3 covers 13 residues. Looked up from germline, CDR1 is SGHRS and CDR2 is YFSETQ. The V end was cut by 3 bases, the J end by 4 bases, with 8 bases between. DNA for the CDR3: TGCGCCAGCAGCTCCGGACAGAATCAGCCCCAGCATTTT. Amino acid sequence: CASSSGQNQPQHF.

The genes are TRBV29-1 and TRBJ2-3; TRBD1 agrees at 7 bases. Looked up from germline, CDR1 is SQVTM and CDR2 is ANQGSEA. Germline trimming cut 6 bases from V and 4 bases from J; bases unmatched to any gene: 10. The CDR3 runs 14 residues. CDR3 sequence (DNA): TGCAGCGTCGCAGAACTAACAGGGGCAGATACGCAGTATTTT. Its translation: CSVAELTGADTQYF.

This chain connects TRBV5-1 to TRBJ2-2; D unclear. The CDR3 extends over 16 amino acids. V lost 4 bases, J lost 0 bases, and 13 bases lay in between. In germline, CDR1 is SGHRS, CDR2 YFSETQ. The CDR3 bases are TGCGCCAGCAGCCAGCAATACTTAACGAACACCGGGGAGCTGTTTTTT. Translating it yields CASSQQYLTNTGELFF.

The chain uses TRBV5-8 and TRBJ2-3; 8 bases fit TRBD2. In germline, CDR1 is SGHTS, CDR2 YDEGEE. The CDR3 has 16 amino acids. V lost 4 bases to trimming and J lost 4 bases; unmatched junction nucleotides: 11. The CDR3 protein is CASSGGSGVVADTQYF. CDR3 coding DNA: TGTGCCAGCAGCGGGGGTAGCGGGGTAGTGGCAGATACGCAGTATTTT.

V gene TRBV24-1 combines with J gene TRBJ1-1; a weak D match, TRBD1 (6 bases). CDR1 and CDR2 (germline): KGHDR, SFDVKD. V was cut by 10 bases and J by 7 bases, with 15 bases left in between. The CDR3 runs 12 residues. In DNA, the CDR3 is TGTGCCACTCGTAACAGGGCCGGTGAAGCTTTCTTT. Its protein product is CATRNRAGEAFF.

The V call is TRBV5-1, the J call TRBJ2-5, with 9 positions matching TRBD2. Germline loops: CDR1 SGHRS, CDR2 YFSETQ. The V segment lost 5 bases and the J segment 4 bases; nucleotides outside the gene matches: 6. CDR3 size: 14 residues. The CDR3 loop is CASREGSGGETQYF. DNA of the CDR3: TGCGCCAGCAGAGAAGGTAGCGGGGGAGAGACCCAGTACTTC.

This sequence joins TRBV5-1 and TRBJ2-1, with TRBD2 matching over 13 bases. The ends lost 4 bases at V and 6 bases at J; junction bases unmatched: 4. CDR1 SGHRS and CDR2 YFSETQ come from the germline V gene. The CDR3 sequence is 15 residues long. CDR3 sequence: CASSIGLAGVNEQFF. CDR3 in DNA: TGCGCCAGCAGCATCGGACTAGCGGGAGTCAATGAGCAGTTCTTC.

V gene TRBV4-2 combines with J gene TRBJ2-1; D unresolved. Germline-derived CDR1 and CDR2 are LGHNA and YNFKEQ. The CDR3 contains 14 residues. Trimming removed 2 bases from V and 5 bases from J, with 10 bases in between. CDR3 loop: CASSQLDTDNEQFF. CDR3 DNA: TGTGCCAGCAGCCAACTTGATACAGACAATGAGCAGTTCTTC.

The CDR3 DNA follows: TGTGCCAGCAGCCCCGAGGGGCCCCGAGAGACCCAGTACTTC. Its protein is CASSPEGPRETQYF. The chain uses TRBV5-4 and TRBJ2-5; the D call may be TRBD1 or TRBD2 (5 bases each). The germline V gene encodes CDR1 SGHNT and CDR2 YYREEE (reference sequence). The CDR3 length is 14 residues. With 4 bases removed from V and 4 bases from J, the gap between germline ends came to 14 bases.